This TCR beta chain is drawn from a study of shared clonotypes between healthy human individuals. Germline V gene lookup returns CDR1 SGHVS and CDR2 FNYEAQ. The ends lost 4 bases at V and 6 bases at J; junction bases unmatched: 8. The CDR3 has 14 residues. The repertoire was sequenced with immunoSEQ multiplex PCR; TCRdb's copy has only in-frame clones and lacks some. The sample has around 2,000,000 clones, roughly 94% seen once; the top ten hold roughly 0.13%. Nashville, Tennessee was home to all donors, who were Caucasian adults. The receptor's source is a man aged 18 to 29 in good health. This chain joins TRBV7-6 and TRBJ1-1; the match to TRBD1 covers 7 bases. The specimen was naive CD4+ T cells sorted from blood. Subset: CD45RA+ positively selected. The CDR3 is CASSSGQAGAEAFF. CDR3 DNA: TGTGCCAGCAGCTCCGGACAGGCCGGGGCTGAAGCTTTCTTT.